This T cell receptor beta chain was observed in a study of prognosis after radiotherapy for stage I lung cancer. Overall study results and limits: A difference in TRBV and TRBJ gene usage was reportedly seen between patients with and without metastases. Some patients went on to develop distant metastases. Their Shannon entropy after stereotactic body radiation therapy was lower, and its change from baseline was also lower.

By two-round multiplex PCR, the TCR beta CDR3 was amplified from genomic DNA. The first round of PCR was done with primers that matched each TRBV and TRBJ gene. Second-round PCR relied on universal primers. TCRdb recomputed calls from the multiplex PCR reads with MiXCR, one row per CDR3 protein. The data contain approximately 20,000 distinct CDR3 sequences, 43% of them singletons. The germline V gene encodes CDR1 MNHNS and CDR2 SASEGT. V shed 7 bases and J shed 13 bases, with 22 bases lying between them. This CDR3 is built from 14 residues. Notes on this clonotype: The antigen remains unidentified.

Sample: PBMCs, taken before or after stereotactic body radiation therapy (not recorded which). The chain has TRBV6-1 and TRBJ2-2; a weak D match, TRBD1 (6 bases). The sequence was obtained from a donor aged 50 or older with non-small cell lung cancer. DNA for the CDR3: TGTGCCAGCAAAAATAACAGGGCGGTTGTCGGGCTGTTTTTT. Translated: CASKNNRAVVGLFF.